Given below is one T cell receptor beta chain in context. What it binds is not known. This record belongs to a study of T-cell reconstitution after alpha-beta-depleted transplantation in children. Points from the study as a whole: There were reportedly several hundred expanded graft clones from which alpha-beta T cells came about two months after transplant. T-cell counts and diversity were attributed mostly to newly produced T cells one year after transplant.

J was trimmed by 6 bases and V by 2 bases; bases with no gene match: 9. The germline V gene encodes CDR1 SGHRS and CDR2 YFSETQ. This CDR3 contains 16 residues. Unique molecular identifiers were incorporated when the TCRbeta library was constructed. MiXCR, applied by TCRdb to the PCR reads, yields one record per CDR3 protein. The data contain about a million distinct CDR3 sequences, roughly 31% of them seen just once; the ten biggest clones take up 28%. The TCR was taken from a boy less than two years old who had a stem cell transplant for SCID, so the T cells may come from the graft donor. Here the sequenced sample was PBMCs, mostly from graft donor cells, taken 360 days after TCRalphabeta/CD19-depleted stem cell transplant. V is TRBV5-1 and J is TRBJ2-1; 9 bases agree with TRBD2. CDR3 amino acids: CASSFGALAGINEQFF. DNA for the CDR3: TGCGCCAGCAGCTTCGGAGCGCTAGCGGGAATCAATGAGCAGTTCTTC.